This T cell receptor beta chain was sequenced during a study of T cell repertoires in cytomegalovirus infection. Study details: CMV epitopes, recently identified HLA-C-restricted and well-studied HLA-B-restricted, were used.

TCRdb reprocessed the reads via MiXCR and lists one record per CDR3 protein. The sample has approximately 470,000 distinct CDR3 sequences, about 42% seen once; the top ten hold 35% to 50%. Worth noting for this clonotype: Its target is not known.

Germline CDR1 is GTSNPN and CDR2 is SVGIG (reference sequence). V shed 3 bases and J shed 7 bases, with 19 bases lying between them. This CDR3 spans 15 amino acids. Study-wide results and caveats: Public TCR beta family frequency separated CMV-and-HLA carriers, including in an independent cohort.

This TCR was recovered from a human donor in good health (CMV status not recorded). Some clones in this sample may be carry-over from other donors' samples. The sequencing used cultured PBMCs, collected from culture after CMV antigen stimulation. This sequence joins TRBV30 and TRBJ2-1, with D possibly being TRBD2 (6 bases). The CDR3 nucleotides read TGTGCCTGGAGCCTGACCTCCGGGGGATGGAATGAGCAGTTCTTC. Protein: CAWSLTSGGWNEQFF.